Listed below are T cell receptor beta chains from one sample, sequenced in a study of blood T cell repertoires in COVID-19. Repertoires were generated with immunoSEQ multiplex PCR, while TCRdb's copy carries only in-frame clones and drops some. The sample includes fewer than 300,000 clones, 81% of them seen just once. Material: peripheral blood. The source is a woman aged 60-75 years with active or convalescent COVID-19. Each CDR3 is given with its conserved first and last residue. Each record gives: D gene, J gene, V gene, clone size, CDR3 DNA, CDR3 protein. D genes are given only for firm matches. Rows may omit the clone size; those that give it use once, few, many or a size class.

>-|TRBJ1-5|TRBV19|few
TGTGCCAGTAGTACAGGGATGGGGAGCAATCAGCCCCAGCATTTT
CASSTGMGSNQPQHF
>TRBD1|TRBJ1-2|TRBV2|-
TGTGCCAGCATGAGGGACAGAGTCAACTATGGCTACACCTTC
CASMRDRVNYGYTF
>-|TRBJ2-7|TRBV6-4|-
TGTGCCAGCAGTGACACGGATCAAATGGACAGACACCTTGGCTACTCCTACGAGCAGTACTTC
CASSDTDQMDRHLGYSYEQYF
>-|TRBJ2-5|TRBV2|-
TGTGCCAGCAATCTAGCCCTCCAAGAGACCCAGTACTTC
CASNLALQETQYF
>TRBD1|TRBJ1-5|TRBV27|-
TGTGCCAGCGGATACAGGGGGCATCAGCCCCAGCATTTT
CASGYRGHQPQHF
>-|TRBJ1-4|TRBV4-1|-
TGCGCCAGCAGCCAAGTCGGGCAGGGTCTTGAAAAACTGTTTTTT
CASSQVGQGLEKLFF
>TRBD2|TRBJ2-5|TRBV7-2|-
TGTGCCAGCAGCCCACGGGGACTAGCGGGGACGGAGACCCAGTACTTC
CASSPRGLAGTETQYF
>-|TRBJ2-3|TRBV6-6|-
TGTGCCAGCAGTTCGCTTCGCGGCACAGATACGCAGTATTTT
CASSSLRGTDTQYF
>-|TRBJ2-1|TRBV21-1|-
TGTGCCAGCAGCGCCCGGGGGAATGAGCAGTTCTTC
CASSARGNEQFF
>TRBD1|TRBJ2-2|TRBV11-3|-
TGTGCCAGCAGCCCCGGACAGGGCTACACCGGGGAGCTGTTTTTT
CASSPGQGYTGELFF
>-|TRBJ2-1|TRBV2|-
TGTGCCAGCAGTGCCATTAGCGGCTACAATGAGCAGTTCTTC
CASSAISGYNEQFF
>-|TRBJ2-2|TRBV5-1|-
TGCGCCAGCAGCCCTACGGAGGGGTACACCGGGGAGCTGTTTTTT
CASSPTEGYTGELFF
>-|TRBJ1-4|TRBV25-1|-
TGTGCCAGCAGCGGGGGGGGGAATGAAAAACTGTTTTTT
CASSGGGNEKLFF
>TRBD1|TRBJ1-2|TRBV7-2|-
TGTGCCAGCAGCCGGCAGGGGTACAGGGGGTCTGGCTACACCTTC
CASSRQGYRGSGYTF
>TRBD2|TRBJ2-3|TRBV11-2|-
TGTGCCAGCAGCCGACCGGGACTAGGGTTAGGTACGCAGTATTTT
CASSRPGLGLGTQYF
>-|TRBJ2-1|TRBV27|-
TGTGCCAGCAGGCGTCCGACAGGGAGGTGGGAGCAGTTCTTC
CASRRPTGRWEQFF
>TRBD1|TRBJ2-4|TRBV3-1/TRBV3-2|-
TGTGCCAGCAGCCACACGGGACAGGGGGCGACTTCCCTTCAGTACTTC
CASSHTGQGATSLQYF
>-|TRBJ1-6|TRBV27|-
TGTGCCAGCAGTCTAAGAAATTCACCCCTCCACTTT
CASSLRNSPLHF
>TRBD2|TRBJ2-7|TRBV7-2|-
TGTGCCAGCAGCTCAAGGGCGGGGGTATCCTACGAGCAGTACTTC
CASSSRAGVSYEQYF
>-|TRBJ1-1|TRBV6-5|-
TGTGCCAGCACCCACCGGGGGGCGAACACTGAAGCTTTCTTT
CASTHRGANTEAFF
>TRBD1|TRBJ1-1|TRBV11-2|-
TGTGCCAGCAGCTTAGTACAGGGGTTAGGGGCTGAAGCTTTCTTT
CASSLVQGLGAEAFF
>TRBD2|TRBJ2-5|TRBV6-5|-
TGTGCCAGCAGGCGGGGGGGCCACGAGACCCAGTACTTC
CASRRGGHETQYF
>-|TRBJ2-2|TRBV7-3|-
TGTGCCAGCAGCTTAGAACAGGGGAACACCGGGGAGCTGTTTTTT
CASSLEQGNTGELFF
>TRBD2|TRBJ2-7|TRBV29-1|-
TGCAGCGTTTTGGGAGGGGCCGGATGGTCCTACGAGCAGTACTTC
CSVLGGAGWSYEQYF
>-|TRBJ1-3|TRBV12-5|-
TGTGCTAGTGGTTTGGTCCCCATCGGAAACACCATATATTTT
CASGLVPIGNTIYF
>-|TRBJ1-2|TRBV9|-
TGTGCCAGCAGCGCTCAAACTTGGGCGCTTGGCTACACCTTC
CASSAQTWALGYTF
>-|TRBJ2-2|TRBV7-3|-
TGTGCCAGCAGCTTAACCCGGACCCCGGGGAGCGGGGAGCTGTTTTTT
CASSLTRTPGSGELFF
>-|TRBJ1-6|TRBV27|-
TGTGCCAGCAGTTCGAGAGGGTCCTATAATTCACCCCTCCACTTT
CASSSRGSYNSPLHF
>-|TRBJ1-2|TRBV18|-
TGTGCCAGCTCACCGGTGCGGGAAAGGGGAAACGGCTACACCTTC
CASSPVRERGNGYTF
>TRBD2|TRBJ2-3|TRBV5-4|-
TGTGCCAGCAGCTTGGACGGGGGGGCCCCAGATACGCAGTATTTT
CASSLDGGAPDTQYF
>TRBD2|TRBJ2-7|TRBV5-5|few
TGTGCCAGCAGCTTGGGACTAGCGGGGGTTCTAACCTCCTACGAGCAGTACTTC
CASSLGLAGVLTSYEQYF
>-|TRBJ2-5|TRBV18|-
TGTGCCAGCTCACCTTCAACAGGGTTACAAGAGACCCAGTACTTC
CASSPSTGLQETQYF
>TRBD1|TRBJ1-5|TRBV18|-
TGTGCCAGCTCACCACCGGGCAGGGGGCTTCAGCCCCAGCATTTT
CASSPPGRGLQPQHF
>TRBD1|TRBJ1-2|TRBV6-5|-
TGTGCCAGCAGTCGCCCCCAAACAGGGGGCAAGGGCTACACCTTC
CASSRPQTGGKGYTF
>TRBD2|TRBJ2-3|TRBV18|-
TGTGCCAGCTCACCATATGGGACTAGCGGGGGGATCACAGATACGCAGTATTTT
CASSPYGTSGGITDTQYF
>TRBD1|TRBJ1-6|TRBV3-1/TRBV3-2|few
TGTGCCAGCAGCCAGGAAAAGTTCTCCGGGACAGGTTATTCACCCCTCCACTTT
CASSQEKFSGTGYSPLHF
>TRBD2|TRBJ2-5|TRBV6-1|-
TGTGCCAGCAGTGAATATCCGACTAGCGGGGGCCCCCTAGACTTC
CASSEYPTSGGPLDF
>TRBD2|TRBJ2-3|TRBV10-3|-
TGTGCCATCAGTGATTCGTTAGGCGGGGGGAGCACAGATACGCAGTATTTT
CAISDSLGGGSTDTQYF
>TRBD2|TRBJ2-1|TRBV7-2|-
TGTGCCAGCAGCTTTCTTGGGCGGGGGAGCTCCTACAATGAGCAGTTCTTC
CASSFLGRGSSYNEQFF
>-|TRBJ2-1|TRBV11-1|-
TGTGCCAGCAGCCCTAGCGACAATGAGCAGTTCTTC
CASSPSDNEQFF
>-|TRBJ1-3|TRBV29-1|-
TGCAGCGTTGAGAGCGTCAACTCTGGAAACACCATATATTTT
CSVESVNSGNTIYF
>TRBD1|TRBJ2-7|TRBV9|-
TGTGCCAGCAGCGGAGGGGACAGTCTCTCCTACGAGCAGTACTTC
CASSGGDSLSYEQYF
>-|TRBJ2-1|TRBV12-1|-
TGTGCCAGCAGCTCCTTTAGCTACCTCTCCTACAATGAGCAGTTCTTC
CASSSFSYLSYNEQFF
>-|TRBJ2-6|TRBV5-1|-
TGCGCCAGCAGCGAGTCCTCTGGGGCCAACGTCCTGACTTTC
CASSESSGANVLTF
>TRBD1|TRBJ2-3|TRBV19|-
TGTGCCAGTAGTATAGAAACGGGACAGCCCACAGATACGCAGTATTTT
CASSIETGQPTDTQYF
>-|TRBJ1-6|TRBV5-6|few
TGTGCCAGCAGCATTTTCGGGGACTTAAGTAATTCACCCCTCCACTTT
CASSIFGDLSNSPLHF
>-|TRBJ2-2|TRBV29-1|-
TGCAGCGTTGAAGGCCCGGACACCGGGGAGCTGTTTTTT
CSVEGPDTGELFF
>-|TRBJ2-5|TRBV25-1|-
TGTGCCAGCAGTGAATTGAGGTCCGGGGGGCTCGAGACCCAGTACTTC
CASSELRSGGLETQYF
>-|TRBJ1-2|TRBV19|-
TGTGCCAGTAGTACAGGGGTCTTCCACTATGGCTACACCTTC
CASSTGVFHYGYTF
>-|TRBJ2-5|TRBV5-6|once
TGTGCCAGCGGATCGGGGGTAGAAGAGACCCAGTACTTC
CASGSGVEETQYF
>TRBD1|TRBJ1-2|TRBV2|-
TGTGCCAGCAGTACCCGACAGGGGGCCTATGGCTACACCTTC
CASSTRQGAYGYTF